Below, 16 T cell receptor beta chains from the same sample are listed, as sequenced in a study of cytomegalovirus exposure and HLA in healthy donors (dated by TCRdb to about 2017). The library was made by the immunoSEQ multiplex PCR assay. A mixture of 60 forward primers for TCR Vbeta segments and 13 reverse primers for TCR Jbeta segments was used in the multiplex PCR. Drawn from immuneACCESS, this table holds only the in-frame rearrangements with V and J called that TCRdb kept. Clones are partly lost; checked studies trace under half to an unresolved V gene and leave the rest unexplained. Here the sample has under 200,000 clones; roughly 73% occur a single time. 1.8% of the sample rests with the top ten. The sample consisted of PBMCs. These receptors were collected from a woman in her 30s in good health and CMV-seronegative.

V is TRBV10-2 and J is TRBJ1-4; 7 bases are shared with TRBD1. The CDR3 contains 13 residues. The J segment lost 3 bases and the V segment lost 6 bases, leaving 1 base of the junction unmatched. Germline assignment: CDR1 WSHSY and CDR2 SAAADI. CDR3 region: CASRRGPNEKLFF. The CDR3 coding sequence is TGCGCCAGCAGAAGGGGGCCTAATGAAAAACTGTTTTTT.

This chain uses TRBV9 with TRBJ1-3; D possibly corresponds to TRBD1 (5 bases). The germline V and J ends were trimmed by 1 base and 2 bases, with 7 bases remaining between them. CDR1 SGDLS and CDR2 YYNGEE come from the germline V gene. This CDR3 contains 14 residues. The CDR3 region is CASSVTGAGNTIYF. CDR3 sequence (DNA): TGTGCCAGCAGCGTAACGGGGGCTGGAAACACCATATATTTT.

This CDR3 is CSVQRQSAYGYTF. The CDR3 coding sequence is TGCAGCGTTCAACGACAGTCAGCCTATGGCTACACCTTC. The chain links TRBV29-1 to TRBJ1-2; D may be TRBD1 (5 bases). This CDR3 has 13 amino acids. Germline CDR1 reads SQVTM; CDR2 reads ANQGSEA. The V gene lost 5 bases and the J gene lost 4 bases, with 14 bases spanning the gap.

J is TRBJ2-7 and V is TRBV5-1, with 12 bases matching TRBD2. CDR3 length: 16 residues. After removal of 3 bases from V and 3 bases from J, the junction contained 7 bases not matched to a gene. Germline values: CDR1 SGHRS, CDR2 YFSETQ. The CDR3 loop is CASSSTSGSFIYEQYF. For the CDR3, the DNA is TGCGCCAGCAGCTCGACTAGCGGGAGTTTCATCTACGAGCAGTACTTC.

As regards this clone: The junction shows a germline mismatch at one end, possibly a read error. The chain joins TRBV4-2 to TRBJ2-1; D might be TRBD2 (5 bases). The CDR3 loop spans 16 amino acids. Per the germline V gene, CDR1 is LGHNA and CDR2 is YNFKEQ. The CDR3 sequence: CASSQGRAISHNEQFF. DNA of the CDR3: TGTGCCAGCAGCCAAGGGCGGGCTATCTCCCACAATGAGCAGTTCTTC.

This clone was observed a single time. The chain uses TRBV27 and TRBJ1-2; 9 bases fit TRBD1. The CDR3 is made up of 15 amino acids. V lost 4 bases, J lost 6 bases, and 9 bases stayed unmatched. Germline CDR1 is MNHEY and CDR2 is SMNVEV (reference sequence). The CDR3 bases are TGTGCCAGCAGTTGGGACAGGGATGGGAGGAATGGCTACACCTTC. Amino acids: CASSWDRDGRNGYTF.

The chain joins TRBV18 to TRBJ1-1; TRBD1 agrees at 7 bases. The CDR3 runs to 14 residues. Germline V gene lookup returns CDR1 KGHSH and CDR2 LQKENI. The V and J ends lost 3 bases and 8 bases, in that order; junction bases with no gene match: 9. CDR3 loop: CASSPPGTVEEAFF. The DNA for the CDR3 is TGTGCCAGCTCACCCCCCGGGACAGTGGAGGAAGCTTTCTTT. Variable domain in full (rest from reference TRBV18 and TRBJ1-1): NAGVMQNPRHLVRRRGQEARLRCSPMKGHSHVYWYRQLPEEGLKFMVYLQKENIIDESGMPKERFSAEFPKEGPSILRIQQVVRGDSAAYFCASSPPGTVEEAFFGQGTRLTVV.

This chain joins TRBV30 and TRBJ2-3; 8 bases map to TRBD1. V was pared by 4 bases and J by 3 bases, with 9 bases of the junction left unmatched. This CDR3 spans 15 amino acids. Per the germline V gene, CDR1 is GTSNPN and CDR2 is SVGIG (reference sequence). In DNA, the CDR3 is TGTGCCTGGAACCCCGGGACAGGTAGTACAGATACGCAGTATTTT. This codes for CAWNPGTGSTDTQYF.

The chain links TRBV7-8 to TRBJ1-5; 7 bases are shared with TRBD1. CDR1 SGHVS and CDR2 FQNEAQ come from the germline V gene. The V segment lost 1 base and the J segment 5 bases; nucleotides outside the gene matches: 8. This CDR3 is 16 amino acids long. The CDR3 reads CASSLGLTGRYQPQHF. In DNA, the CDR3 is TGTGCCAGCAGCTTAGGGTTGACAGGGCGGTATCAGCCCCAGCATTTT. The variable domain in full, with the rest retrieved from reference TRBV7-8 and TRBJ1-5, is GAGVSQSPRYKVAKRGQDVALRCDPISGHVSLFWYQQALGQGPEFLTYFQNEAQLDKSGLPSDRFFAERPEGSVSTLKIQRTQQEDSAVYLCASSLGLTGRYQPQHFGDGTRLSIL.

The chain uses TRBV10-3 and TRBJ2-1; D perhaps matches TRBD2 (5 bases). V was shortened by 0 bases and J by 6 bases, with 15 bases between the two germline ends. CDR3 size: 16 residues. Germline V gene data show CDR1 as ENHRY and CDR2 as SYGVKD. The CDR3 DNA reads TGTGCCATCAGTGAGTCGAAGAGAGGACTGGGCAATGAGCAGTTCTTC. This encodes CAISESKRGLGNEQFF.

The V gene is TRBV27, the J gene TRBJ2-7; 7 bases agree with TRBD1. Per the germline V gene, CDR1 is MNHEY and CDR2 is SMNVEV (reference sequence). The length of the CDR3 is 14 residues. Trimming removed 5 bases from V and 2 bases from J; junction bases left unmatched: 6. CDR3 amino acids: CASSRNDRAYEQYF. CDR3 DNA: TGTGCCAGCAGTCGGAACGACAGGGCCTACGAGCAGTACTTC.

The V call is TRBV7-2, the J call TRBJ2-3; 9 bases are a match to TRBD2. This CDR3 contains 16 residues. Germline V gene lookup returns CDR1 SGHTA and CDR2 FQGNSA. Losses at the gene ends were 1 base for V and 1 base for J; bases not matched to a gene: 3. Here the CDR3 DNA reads TGTGCCAGCAGCTTAGGGGCTAGCGGGGGCACAGATACGCAGTATTTT. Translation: CASSLGASGGTDTQYF.

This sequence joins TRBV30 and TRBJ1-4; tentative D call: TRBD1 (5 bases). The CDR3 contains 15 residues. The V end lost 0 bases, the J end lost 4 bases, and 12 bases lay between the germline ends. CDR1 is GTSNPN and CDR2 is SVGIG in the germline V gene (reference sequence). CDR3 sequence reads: CAWSVIQARNEKLFF. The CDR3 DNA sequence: TGTGCCTGGAGTGTAATACAGGCCCGTAATGAAAAACTGTTTTTT.

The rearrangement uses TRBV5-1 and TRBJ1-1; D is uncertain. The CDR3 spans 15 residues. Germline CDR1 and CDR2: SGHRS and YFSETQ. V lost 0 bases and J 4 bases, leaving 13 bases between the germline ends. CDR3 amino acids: CASSLAKGGLTEAFF. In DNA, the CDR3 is TGCGCCAGCAGCTTGGCTAAGGGCGGACTCACTGAAGCTTTCTTT.

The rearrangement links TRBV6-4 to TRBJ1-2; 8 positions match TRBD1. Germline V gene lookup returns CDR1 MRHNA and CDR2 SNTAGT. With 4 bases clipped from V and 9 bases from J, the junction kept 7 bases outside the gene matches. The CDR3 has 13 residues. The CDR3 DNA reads TGTGCCAGCAGTGCCGGACAGGGAGGTAGCTACACCTTC. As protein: CASSAGQGGSYTF.

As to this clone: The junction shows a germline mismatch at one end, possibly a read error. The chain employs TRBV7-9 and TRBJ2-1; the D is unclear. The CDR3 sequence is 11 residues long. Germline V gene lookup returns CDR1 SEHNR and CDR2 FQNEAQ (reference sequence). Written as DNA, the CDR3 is TGTTCCAGCAGTACGATAGTGGAGCAGTTCTTC. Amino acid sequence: CSSSTIVEQFF.